Sequencing of this TCR beta chain was carried out in a study of response to subunit inactivated influenza vaccine. V lost 5 bases to trimming and J lost 8 bases, with 18 bases between them. Germline V gives CDR1 SEHNR, CDR2 FQNEAQ (reference sequence). The CDR3 has 15 residues. TCRdb redid the calling of the RT-PCR reads with MiXCR, one entry per CDR3 protein. Of around 530,000 distinct CDR3 sequences listed, approximately 15% are singletons. This chain links TRBV7-9 with TRBJ1-4; weak D call: TRBD1 (6 bases). The origin of this receptor is a man in his fifties or sixties who received an inactivated influenza vaccine. Sequenced here: CD4+ T cells sorted from PBMCs, sampled less than 30 months after vaccination. CDR3 nucleotides: TGTGCCAGCAGCCCTGATGGGGGGCGCGGGGAAAAACTGTTTTTT. It encodes CASSPDGGRGEKLFF.